This T cell receptor (beta chain) emerged from a study of blood T cell repertoires in COVID-19. About the research overall: Recovered status in Cohort 3 required two negative PCRs, clearance, or symptom resolution. The analysed material was cDNA or gDNA that came from T cells, B-cell-depleted T cells, or PBMCs.

The table lists this clone with a few counts. Authors' analysis steps: Quantification of nucleated cells was approximated via reference gene primer amplification. Generated by immunoSEQ multiplex PCR, the TCRdb table keeps only in-frame clones and is missing some. V, J and clone size are those of that table, while D and trimming were read from the DNA. The sample yields over 200,000 clones, 86% seen once. The CDR3 length is 16 residues. Germline CDR1 is SGHVS and CDR2 is FQNEAQ. The V and J ends lost 1 base and 6 bases, in that order; junction bases with no gene match: 8. Sequencing was done on a sample of PBMCs or T cells enriched from blood (not recorded which). This chain links TRBV7-8 with TRBJ2-7; TRBD1 agrees at 11 bases. The sequence was collected from a woman in her 50s in a cohort exposed to, infected with or recovered from COVID-19 (not recorded which). The CDR3 loop is CASSLGAGQGAGEQYF. The DNA of the CDR3 is TGTGCCAGCAGCTTAGGTGCAGGACAGGGGGCGGGCGAGCAGTACTTC.